The T cell receptor beta chain described here comes from a study of cytomegalovirus exposure and HLA in healthy donors. Remarks on this clone: Its antigen is unidentified.

PCR primers comprised 60 Vbeta and 13 Jbeta primers. Only in-frame clones appear in the TCRdb table, and some are missing; sequencing was by immunoSEQ multiplex PCR. There are about 130,000 clones in the sample; around 68% occur only once, and 4% lies in the top ten. Overall study findings and caveats: The authors confirmed in vitro that three CMV-associated chains were specific for CMV antigens. In the analysis, some V segments, TRBV6-2 and TRBV6-3 included, were excluded as indistinguishable.

The junction had 2 bases not matched to a gene; V was cut back by 0 bases and J by 4 bases. CDR3 size: 15 residues. Per the germline V gene, CDR1 is SGHRS and CDR2 is YFSETQ. The chain joins TRBV5-1 to TRBJ2-1, with 9 bases that match TRBD1. The specimen sequenced was PBMCs. This TCR came from a man in his forties or fifties in good health and CMV-seropositive. The CDR3 sequence is CASSLEGQGYNEQFF. In DNA form, the CDR3 reads TGCGCCAGCAGCTTGGAGGGACAGGGTTACAATGAGCAGTTCTTC.